Sequencing of this TCR beta chain was carried out in a study of blood T cells in healthy people across ages. General observations from the study: Roughly linear declines in TCR beta diversity per million T cells occurred with age.

PCR was performed a second time for roughly 7 to 11 cycles using a sample-barcoded 5' primer and a J-beta primer mix. MiXCR was run by TCRdb on the 5' RACE reads, yielding one entry per CDR3 protein. The sample consists of over 1,300,000 distinct CDR3 sequences, 45% to 70% of them appearing once. With regard to this clonotype: Its antigen is still unknown.

Sequencing was done on a sample of blood. This TCR was recovered from a young man in good health.

CDR3 residues: CASSYRPDRAVDSPLHF. The CDR3 bases are TGTGCCAGCAGTTACCGACCGGACAGGGCGGTGGATTCACCCCTCCACTTT. The chain is built from TRBV6-6 and TRBJ1-6; 8 bases align to TRBD1. CDR3 size: 17 residues. The trim removed 2 bases at V and 8 bases at J, leaving 11 bases unmatched. The germline V gene has CDR1 MNHNY and CDR2 SVGAGI (reference sequence).